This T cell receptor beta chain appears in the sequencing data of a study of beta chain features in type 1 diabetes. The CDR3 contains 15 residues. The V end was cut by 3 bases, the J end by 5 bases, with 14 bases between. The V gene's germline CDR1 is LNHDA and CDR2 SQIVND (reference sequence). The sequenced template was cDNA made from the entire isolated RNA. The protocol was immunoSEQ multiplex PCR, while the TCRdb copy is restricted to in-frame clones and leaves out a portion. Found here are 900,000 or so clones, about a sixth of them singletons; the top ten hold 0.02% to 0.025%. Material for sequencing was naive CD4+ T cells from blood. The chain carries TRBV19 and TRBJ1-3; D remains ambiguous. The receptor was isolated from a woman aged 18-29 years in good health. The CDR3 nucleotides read TGTGCCAGTAGTATTGCCCGACGAGACCGAAACACCATATATTTT. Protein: CASSIARRDRNTIYF.